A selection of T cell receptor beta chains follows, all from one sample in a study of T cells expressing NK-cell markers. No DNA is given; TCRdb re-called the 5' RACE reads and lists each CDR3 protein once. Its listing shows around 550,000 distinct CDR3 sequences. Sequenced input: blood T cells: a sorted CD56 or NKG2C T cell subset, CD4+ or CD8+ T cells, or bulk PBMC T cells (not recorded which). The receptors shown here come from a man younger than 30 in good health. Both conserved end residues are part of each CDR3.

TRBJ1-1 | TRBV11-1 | CASSLESRGLTEAFF
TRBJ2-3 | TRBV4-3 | CASSLGTSEGWADTQYF
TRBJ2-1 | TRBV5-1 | CASSSLANNEQFF
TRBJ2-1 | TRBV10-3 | CAISESSSTGTEQFF
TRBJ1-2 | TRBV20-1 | CSASSGGPGYTF
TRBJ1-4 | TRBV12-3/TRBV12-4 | CASSSPPGQGYEKLFF
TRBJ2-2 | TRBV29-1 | CSVSVGGHVGGELFF
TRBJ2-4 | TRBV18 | CASSHSGRAKNIQYF
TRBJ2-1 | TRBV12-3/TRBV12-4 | CASSLGAGINNEQFF
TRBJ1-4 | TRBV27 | CASSKIGDPGEKLFF
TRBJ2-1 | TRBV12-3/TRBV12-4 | CASSLRGEDEQFF
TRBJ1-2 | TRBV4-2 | CASSQNFYGYTF
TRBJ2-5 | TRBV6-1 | CASSETLAWTQYF
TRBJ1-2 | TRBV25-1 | CASSRQGARGGYTF
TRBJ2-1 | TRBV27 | CASSSITGTDEQFF
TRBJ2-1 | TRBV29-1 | CSVRRPREQFF
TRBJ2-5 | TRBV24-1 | CATSDPTDPRETQYF
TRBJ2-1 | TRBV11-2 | CASSLVIGSNEQFF
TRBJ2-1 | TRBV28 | CASSLGTSGHNEQFF
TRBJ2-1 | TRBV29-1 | CSAEGGGHGYEQFF
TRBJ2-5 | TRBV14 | CASSLLNSGTVTNF
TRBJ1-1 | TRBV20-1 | CSLVGGTEAFF
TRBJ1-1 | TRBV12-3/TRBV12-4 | CASSLGETGWTEAFF
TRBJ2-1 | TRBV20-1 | CSAGLGDNEQFF
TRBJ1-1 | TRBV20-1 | CSASKQGRNTEAFF
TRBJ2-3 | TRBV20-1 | CSARGRDQGFVDTQYF
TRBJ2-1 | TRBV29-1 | CSVAVLAGGSYNEQFF
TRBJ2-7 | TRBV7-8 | CASSYGQGGEQYF
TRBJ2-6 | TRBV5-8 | CASSVRASSGANVLTF
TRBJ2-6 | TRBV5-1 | CASSLASGANVLTF
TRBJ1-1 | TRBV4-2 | CASSLADRGFHNTEAFF
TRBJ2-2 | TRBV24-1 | CATSDPGTPRELFF
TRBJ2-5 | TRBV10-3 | CAISADTQETQYF
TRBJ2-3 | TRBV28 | CASGRIGTSGRGTDTQYF
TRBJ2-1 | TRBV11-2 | CASSVTSDTDNEQFF
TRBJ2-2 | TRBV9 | CASSYVLARTPGELFF
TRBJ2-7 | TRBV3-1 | CASSPPGDRGHSEQYF
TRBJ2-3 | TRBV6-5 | CASSYREGGADTQYF
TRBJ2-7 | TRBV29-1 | CSVEDQGEEFYEQYF
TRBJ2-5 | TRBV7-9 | CASSITGTAIETQYF
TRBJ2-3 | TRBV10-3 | CATDQISGTDTQYF
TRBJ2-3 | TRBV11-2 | CASSRPVGTLEDTQYF
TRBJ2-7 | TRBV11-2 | CASSLDLYISYEQYF
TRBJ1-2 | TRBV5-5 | CASSRGDNRLDGYTF
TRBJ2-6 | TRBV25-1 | CASKSRVGANVLTF
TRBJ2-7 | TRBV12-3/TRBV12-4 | CASSSLRTYEQYF
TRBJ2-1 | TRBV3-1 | CASAFRTGSYNEQFF
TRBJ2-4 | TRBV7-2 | CASSLGAGKNIQYF
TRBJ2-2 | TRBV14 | CASSQETGVTGELFF
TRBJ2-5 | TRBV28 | CASSLRVRAAQDHFQETQYF
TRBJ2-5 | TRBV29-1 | CSVAVLAGEGETQYF
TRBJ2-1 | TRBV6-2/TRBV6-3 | CASSPGTSGRVYNEQFF
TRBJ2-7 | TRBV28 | CASSRTIYEQYF
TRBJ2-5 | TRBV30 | CAWGGGLQETQYF